This T cell receptor beta chain is from a study of technical replicates of blood from a few donors. Measured with immunoSEQ multiplex PCR; TCRdb has only the in-frame clones, and not every one. Here the sample spans around 57,000 clones, approximately 97% being singletons. Sequenced material: T cells isolated from PBMCs. This sequence originates from a human donor in good health.

In nucleotides, the CDR3 is TGTGCCAGTAGTCCGACAGGGGGGCGGAAAGAAAAACTGTTTTTT. Its translation is CASSPTGGRKEKLFF. The rearrangement uses TRBV19 and TRBJ1-4; TRBD1 matches at 9 bases. Germline V gene data show CDR1 as LNHDA and CDR2 as SQIVND (reference sequence). This CDR3 comprises 15 residues. V lost 5 bases, J lost 8 bases, and 9 bases stayed unmatched.